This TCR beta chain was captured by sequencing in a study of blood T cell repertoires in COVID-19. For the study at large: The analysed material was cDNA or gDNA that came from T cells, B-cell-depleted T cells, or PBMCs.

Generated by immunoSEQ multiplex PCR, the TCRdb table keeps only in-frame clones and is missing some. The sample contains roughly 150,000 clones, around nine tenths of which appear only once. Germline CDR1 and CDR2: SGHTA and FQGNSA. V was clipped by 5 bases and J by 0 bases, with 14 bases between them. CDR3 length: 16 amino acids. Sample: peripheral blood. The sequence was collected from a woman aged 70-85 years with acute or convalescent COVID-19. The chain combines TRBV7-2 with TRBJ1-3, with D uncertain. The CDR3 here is CASSARGGNSGNTIYF. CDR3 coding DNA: TGTGCCAGCAGCGCCAGAGGAGGGAACTCTGGAAACACCATATATTTT.